The 29 T cell receptor beta chains in this list originate from one sample, sequenced in a study of blood T cell repertoires in COVID-19. TCRdb's copy holds only in-frame clones and misses some; the assay was immunoSEQ multiplex PCR. The sample contains 40,000 or so clones, roughly 89% of which appear only once. Sequenced input: peripheral blood. These receptors were taken from a man aged 60 to 69 with active COVID-19.

The CDR3 bases are TGTGCCAGCAGCTCTTACTCAACTAGCGGGTTCCTTTACACAGATACGCAGTATTTT. Translating it yields CASSSYSTSGFLYTDTQYF. The chain uses TRBV7-9 and TRBJ2-3, with 9 bases matching TRBD2. The V and J ends lost 4 bases and 2 bases, in that order; junction bases with no gene match: 16. Germline V CDR1 and CDR2: SEHNR, FQNEAQ (reference sequence). There are 19 residues in the CDR3.

The chain couples TRBV4-2 to TRBJ2-3; D gene ambiguous. The CDR3 consists of 13 residues. CDR1 is LGHNA and CDR2 is YNFKEQ in the germline V gene. The V gene lost 2 bases and the J gene lost 5 bases, with 8 bases spanning the gap. CDR3 sequence: CASSQYPGDTQYF. The CDR3, as DNA: TGTGCCAGCAGCCAATACCCGGGAGATACGCAGTATTTT.

The V gene is TRBV3-1 (or the pseudogene TRBV3-2), the J gene TRBJ2-3; 12 bases are shared with TRBD2. The germline V gene has CDR1 LGHDT and CDR2 YNNKEL (reference sequence). V lost 3 bases, J lost 4 bases, and 14 bases stayed unmatched. The CDR3 runs to 19 residues. The CDR3 DNA sequence: TGTGCCAGCAGCCAGCATCAAGCCGGACTAGCGGGAAGGGCAGATACGCAGTATTTT. Its translation: CASSQHQAGLAGRADTQYF.

The chain is built from TRBV5-1 and TRBJ2-4, with D tentatively TRBD1 (6 bases). V was shortened by 2 bases and J by 5 bases, with 11 bases between the two germline ends. This CDR3 has 14 amino acids. Looked up from germline, CDR1 is SGHRS and CDR2 is YFSETQ. CDR3 nucleotides: TGCGCCAGCAGCTTAAACAGGGCCCAAAACATTCAGTACTTC. This encodes CASSLNRAQNIQYF.

The rearrangement uses TRBV12-5 and TRBJ1-6; 9 bases fit TRBD1. The V gene end was trimmed by 1 base and the J gene end by 9 bases; junction bases not matched to a gene: 7. CDR3 length equals 16 residues. CDR1 is LGHNT, CDR2 FRNRAP, per germline. The CDR3 DNA reads as TGTGCTAGTGGTTTGGGCACCGGGACAGGGACTTCACCCCTCCACTTT. Translation: CASGLGTGTGTSPLHF.

The CDR3 sequence: CASSQDLADYYGYTF. The CDR3 coding sequence is TGCGCCAGCAGCCAAGATTTGGCAGACTACTATGGCTACACCTTC. This chain links TRBV4-3 with TRBJ1-2; D ambiguous. Trimming shortened V by 0 bases and J by 3 bases, and 11 bases separated the two germline ends. CDR3 length: 15 residues. Germline loops: CDR1 LGHNA, CDR2 YSLEER.

This clone was observed a few times. The genes are TRBV7-3 and TRBJ2-2; D gene uncertain. Germline assignment: CDR1 SGHTA and CDR2 FQGTGA. This CDR3 comprises 14 residues. V dropped 5 bases and J dropped 4 bases, with 11 bases sitting between them. The CDR3 region has the DNA TGTGCCAGCAGCCCCTCTAGGATCACCGGGGAGCTGTTTTTT. It codes for CASSPSRITGELFF. The entire variable domain, with the rest obtained from reference TRBV7-3 and TRBJ2-2, is as follows: GAGVSQTPSNKVTEKGKYVELRCDPISGHTALYWYRQSLGQGPEFLIYFQGTGAADDSGLPNDRFFAVRPEGSVSTLKIQRTERGDSAVYLCASSPSRITGELFFGEGSRLTVL.

V is TRBV11-2 and J is TRBJ2-7; 11 bases are a match to TRBD1. Germline V lookup: CDR1 SGHAT, CDR2 FQNNGV. V lost 4 bases to trimming and J lost 5 bases; unmatched junction nucleotides: 7. The CDR3 extends over 15 amino acids. CDR3 sequence (DNA): TGTGCCAGCAGCTGGGGACAGGGGGACGGGGACGAGCAGTACTTC. This gives the protein CASSWGQGDGDEQYF.

The gene calls are TRBV27 and TRBJ1-2; D ambiguous. V lost 7 bases and J 8 bases, leaving 17 bases between the germline ends. This CDR3 is 13 amino acids long. Germline V gene sequence: CDR1 MNHEY, CDR2 SMNVEV (reference sequence). The CDR3: CASTATGEGGYTF. CDR3 nucleotides: TGTGCCAGCACAGCAACCGGGGAAGGCGGCTACACCTTC.

V usage is TRBV2 and J usage is TRBJ1-5; D is perhaps TRBD1 (5 bases). The CDR3 is 14 residues long. With 4 bases removed from V and 2 bases from J, the gap between germline ends came to 9 bases. From germline, CDR1 is SNHLY and CDR2 FYNNEI. In DNA form, the CDR3 reads TGTGCCAGCAGTGCTCAGGGCGGCAATCAGCCCCAGCATTTT. This encodes CASSAQGGNQPQHF. The full variable domain, its missing parts supplied by reference TRBV2 and TRBJ1-5, is EPEVTQTPSHQVTQMGQEVILRCVPISNHLYFYWYRQILGQKVEFLVSFYNNEISEKSEIFDDQFSVERPDGSNFTLKIRSTKLEDSAMYFCASSAQGGNQPQHFGDGTRLSIL.

The chain is built from TRBV6-4 and TRBJ2-2; possibly TRBD1 for D (6 bases). CDR3 length equals 16 residues. V was cut by 4 bases and J by 1 base, with 13 bases left in between. In germline, CDR1 is MRHNA, CDR2 SNTAGT. The chain's CDR3 is CASSVTGTLNTGELFF. The CDR3 nucleotides are TGTGCCAGCAGTGTTACCGGGACACTGAACACCGGGGAGCTGTTTTTT.

The chain has TRBV7-9 and TRBJ2-7; tentatively, D is TRBD1 (6 bases). V was cut by 8 bases and J by 1 base, with 6 bases left in between. Germline V lookup: CDR1 SEHNR, CDR2 FQNEAQ (reference sequence). This CDR3 comprises 11 residues. The CDR3 sequence is CASQGSYEQYF. CDR3 DNA sequence: TGTGCCAGCCAGGGGTCCTACGAGCAGTACTTC.

V is TRBV6-5 and J is TRBJ2-1; 8 bases align to TRBD2. The CDR3 sequence is 14 residues long. After removal of 2 bases from V and 10 bases from J, the junction contained 7 bases not matched to a gene. The germline CDR1 and CDR2 sequences are MNHEY and SVGAGI. DNA of the CDR3: TGTGCCAGCAGTTACGAGCGGGGGAGGTTAGAGCAGTTCTTC. This encodes CASSYERGRLEQFF.

The chain carries TRBV14 and TRBJ2-3; 12 bases map to TRBD2. Germline V gene sequence: CDR1 SGHDN, CDR2 FVKESK. CDR3 length equals 15 residues. The V and J ends lost 1 base and 5 bases, in that order; junction bases with no gene match: 1. The CDR3 DNA is TGTGCCAGCAGCCAAGGACTAGCGGGAGTAGATACGCAGTATTTT. This codes for CASSQGLAGVDTQYF.

This chain links TRBV6-4 with TRBJ1-1, with 8 nucleotides matching TRBD1. Germline V lookup: CDR1 MRHNA, CDR2 SNTAGT. V dropped 6 bases and J dropped 2; count of bases not matched to a gene: 5. The CDR3 runs to 14 residues. The DNA for the CDR3 is TGTGCCAGCAGGGAACAGGGGGTAAACACTGAAGCTTTCTTT. As protein: CASREQGVNTEAFF.

This sequence joins TRBV7-2 and TRBJ1-4; no firm D call. Trimming left V 5 bases short and J 4 bases short, with 8 bases between. This CDR3 contains 13 residues. CDR1 and CDR2 from the germline V gene are SGHTA and FQGNSA. The CDR3 region is CASSGQINEKLFF. DNA of the CDR3: TGTGCCAGCAGCGGGCAAATTAATGAAAAACTGTTTTTT.

This clone occurred once. The chain employs TRBV5-4 and TRBJ2-3; a possible D gene is TRBD2 (6 bases). Germline V gives CDR1 SGHNT, CDR2 YYREEE (reference sequence). This CDR3 is 13 amino acids long. V was pared by 4 bases and J by 4 bases, with 10 bases between. The CDR3 nucleotides are TGTGCCAGCAGCCGGGACTCCCCAGATACGCAGTATTTT. Translation gives CASSRDSPDTQYF.

The chain combines TRBV3-1 (or the pseudogene TRBV3-2) with TRBJ2-3; TRBD2 aligns across 11 bases. This CDR3 is 16 amino acids long. The junction had 11 bases not matched to a gene; V was cut back by 6 bases and J by 6 bases. The germline CDR1 and CDR2 sequences are LGHDT and YNNKEL (reference sequence). The CDR3 protein is CASRHLAGGSADTQYF. CDR3 in DNA: TGTGCCAGCAGGCACTTAGCGGGAGGGTCAGCGGATACGCAGTATTTT.

The V call is TRBV19, the J call TRBJ1-1, with 9 bases fitting TRBD1. Trimming took 3 bases from V and 4 from J; bases not matched to a gene: 6. CDR3 length: 15 amino acids. Per germline, CDR1 LNHDA and CDR2 SQIVND (reference sequence). The CDR3 here is CASSITGQGFTEAFF. The CDR3 region has the DNA TGTGCCAGTAGTATTACTGGACAGGGGTTCACTGAAGCTTTCTTT.

This chain connects TRBV30 to TRBJ2-1, with D possibly TRBD2 on 5 matching bases. The length of the CDR3 is 12 residues. Germline CDR1 GTSNPN, CDR2 SVGIG (reference sequence). Trimming took 5 bases from V and 10 from J, leaving 15 bases between them. CDR3 amino acids: CAWSPAGPEQFF. The CDR3 nucleotides are TGTGCCTGGTCCCCGGCGGGCCCCGAGCAGTTCTTC.

The chain links TRBV24-1 to TRBJ2-4, with 8 nucleotides matching TRBD2. The V segment lost 2 bases and the J segment 7 bases; nucleotides outside the gene matches: 6. The CDR3 has 15 amino acids. Germline assignment: CDR1 KGHDR and CDR2 SFDVKD. The CDR3 region has the DNA TGTGCCACCAGTGATTCAAGTAGCGGGACCAACATTCAGTACTTC. Amino acid sequence: CATSDSSSGTNIQYF.

V and J are TRBV11-2 and TRBJ2-7; maybe TRBD1 (5 bases). Germline V gene lookup returns CDR1 SGHAT and CDR2 FQNNGV. Trimming shortened V by 1 base and J by 3 bases, and 13 bases separated the two germline ends. The CDR3 spans 15 residues. The CDR3 loop reads CASSLGGREHYEQYF. For the CDR3, the DNA is TGTGCCAGCAGCTTAGGGGGCAGGGAACACTACGAGCAGTACTTC.

This clone turned up a few times. The J gene is TRBJ1-5, the V gene TRBV12-1; TRBD1 reflects the table's D call only, with no check against the DNA. TRBV12-1 is a known pseudogene. This CDR3 is built from 15 residues. In nucleotides, the CDR3 is TGTGCCAGCAGCTTTGTCCGTTGGGGGCATCAGCCCCAGCATTTT. This translates into CASSFVRWGHQPQHF.

The chain carries TRBV28 and TRBJ2-2, with D hard to call. Between the trimmed V and J ends, which lost 7 bases and 3 bases, there was a span of 15 bases. This CDR3 has 15 residues. CDR1 MDHEN and CDR2 SYDVKM come from the germline V gene. Written as DNA, the CDR3 is TGTGCCAGCACTTCGGATACGGGTTACACCGGGGAGCTGTTTTTT. This translates into CASTSDTGYTGELFF.

The chain couples TRBV7-3 to TRBJ2-1; a possible D gene is TRBD2 (6 bases). The CDR3 runs to 15 residues. With 2 bases removed from V and 1 base from J, the gap between germline ends came to 9 bases. CDR1 is SGHTA, CDR2 FQGTGA, per germline. The CDR3 bases are TGTGCCAGCAGCTTAGAGGGACTTTCCTACAATGAGCAGTTCTTC. Amino acid sequence: CASSLEGLSYNEQFF.

The chain carries TRBV6-2 or TRBV6-3 and TRBJ2-2, with D possibly matching TRBD2 (7 bases). Trimming pared 4 bases from V and 1 base from J, leaving 13 bases between. The CDR3 has 16 residues. Germline V gene lookup returns CDR1 MNHEY and CDR2 SVGEGT. CDR3 amino acids: CASSLQGGQNTGELFF. The CDR3 DNA follows: TGTGCCAGCAGTTTACAGGGAGGGCAGAACACCGGGGAGCTGTTTTTT.

This CDR3 reads CASLRGGNQPQHF. The CDR3 bases are TGTGCCAGCCTGCGGGGGGGCAATCAGCCCCAGCATTTT. The chain has TRBV12-3 or TRBV12-4 and TRBJ1-5; D is possibly TRBD1 (5 bases). The CDR3 covers 13 residues. V lost 8 bases to trimming and J lost 2 bases, with 10 bases between them.

This chain uses TRBV19 with TRBJ1-1; D possibly corresponds to TRBD1 (6 bases). Germline lookup yields CDR1 LNHDA and CDR2 SQIVND (reference sequence). V lost 4 bases, J lost 4 bases, and 13 bases lay in between. CDR3 length: 14 amino acids. The CDR3 here is CASSTSLGGTEAFF. CDR3 nucleotides: TGTGCCAGTAGTACCTCCTTAGGGGGCACTGAAGCTTTCTTT.

The chain is built from TRBV5-1 and TRBJ1-2; D gene ambiguous. In germline, CDR1 is SGHRS, CDR2 YFSETQ. V was shortened by 0 bases and J by 4 bases, with 16 bases between the two germline ends. This CDR3 is 16 amino acids long. The CDR3 here is CASSLALGGPSYGYTF. In nucleotides, the CDR3 is TGCGCCAGCAGCTTGGCCCTGGGAGGCCCCTCCTATGGCTACACCTTC.